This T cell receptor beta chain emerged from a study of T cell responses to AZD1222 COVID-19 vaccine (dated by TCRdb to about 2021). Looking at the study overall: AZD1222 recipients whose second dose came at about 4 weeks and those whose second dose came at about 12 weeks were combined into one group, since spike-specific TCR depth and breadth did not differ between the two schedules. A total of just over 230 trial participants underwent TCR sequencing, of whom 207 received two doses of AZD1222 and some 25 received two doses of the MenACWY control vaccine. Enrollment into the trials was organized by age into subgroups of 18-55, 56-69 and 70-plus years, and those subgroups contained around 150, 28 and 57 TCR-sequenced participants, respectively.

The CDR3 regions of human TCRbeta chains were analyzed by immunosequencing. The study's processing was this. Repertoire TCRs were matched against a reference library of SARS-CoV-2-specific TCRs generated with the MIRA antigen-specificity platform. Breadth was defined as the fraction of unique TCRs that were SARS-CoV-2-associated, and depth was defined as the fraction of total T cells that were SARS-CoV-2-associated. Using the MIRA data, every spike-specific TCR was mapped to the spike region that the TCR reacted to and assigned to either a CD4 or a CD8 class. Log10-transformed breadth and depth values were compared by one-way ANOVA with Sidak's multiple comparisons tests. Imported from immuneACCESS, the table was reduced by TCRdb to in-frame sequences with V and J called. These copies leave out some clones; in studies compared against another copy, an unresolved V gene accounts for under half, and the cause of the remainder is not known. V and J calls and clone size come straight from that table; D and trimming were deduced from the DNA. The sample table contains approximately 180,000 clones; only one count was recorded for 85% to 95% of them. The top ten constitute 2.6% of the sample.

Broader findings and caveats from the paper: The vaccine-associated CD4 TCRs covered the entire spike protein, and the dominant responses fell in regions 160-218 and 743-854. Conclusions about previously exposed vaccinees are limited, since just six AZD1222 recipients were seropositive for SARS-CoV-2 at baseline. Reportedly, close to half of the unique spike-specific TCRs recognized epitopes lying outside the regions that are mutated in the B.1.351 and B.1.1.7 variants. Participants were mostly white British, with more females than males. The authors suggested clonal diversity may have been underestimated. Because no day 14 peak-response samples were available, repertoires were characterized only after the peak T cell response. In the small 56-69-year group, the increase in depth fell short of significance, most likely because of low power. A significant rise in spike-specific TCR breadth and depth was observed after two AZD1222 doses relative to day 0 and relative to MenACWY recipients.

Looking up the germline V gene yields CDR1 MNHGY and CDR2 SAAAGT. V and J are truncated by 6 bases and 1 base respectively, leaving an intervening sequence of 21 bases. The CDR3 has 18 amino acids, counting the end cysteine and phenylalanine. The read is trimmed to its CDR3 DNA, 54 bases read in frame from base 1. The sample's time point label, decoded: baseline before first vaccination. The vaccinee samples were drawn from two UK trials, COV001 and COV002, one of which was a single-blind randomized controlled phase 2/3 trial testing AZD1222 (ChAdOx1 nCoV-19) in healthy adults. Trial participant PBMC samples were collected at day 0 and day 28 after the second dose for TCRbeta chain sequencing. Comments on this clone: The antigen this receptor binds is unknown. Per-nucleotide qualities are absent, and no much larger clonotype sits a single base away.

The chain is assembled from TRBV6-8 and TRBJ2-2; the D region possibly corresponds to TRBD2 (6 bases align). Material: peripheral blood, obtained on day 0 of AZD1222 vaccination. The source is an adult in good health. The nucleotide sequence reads TGTGCCAGCAGCCCCGCGGCCTGCGGGAAGTTGAACACCGGGGAGCTGTTTTTT. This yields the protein CASSPAACGKLNTGELFF.